The present entry profiles one T cell receptor (beta chain) with its context. Intraepithelial and lamina propria lymphocytes were freed from processed graft tissue. The assay was immunoSEQ multiplex PCR, and TCRdb's table has in-frame clones only and misses some. Of approximately 37,000 clones listed, 87% are singletons. The record originates from a study of graft-versus-host responses after intestinal transplantation. Study context: In this cohort, recipients had multivisceral, liver-intestinal, or isolated intestinal transplants.

The TCR was taken from a human patient who received an intestinal transplant, so some T cells may come from the graft donor. The sequencing used ileum tissue, collected about 200 days after intestinal transplant.

The CDR3 here is CASGHLDRAGTGELFF. CDR3 nucleotide sequence: TGTGCCAGCGGCCACCTGGACAGAGCGGGCACCGGGGAGCTGTTTTTT. V usage is TRBV28 and J usage is TRBJ2-2, with D possibly being TRBD1 or TRBD2 (6 bases each). Trimming cost V 8 bases and J 4 bases, with 20 bases left between them. CDR3 length equals 16 residues. CDR1 MDHEN and CDR2 SYDVKM come from the germline V gene.